What follows are 29 T cell receptor beta chains derived from one specimen sequenced in a study of blood T cell repertoires in COVID-19. Sequencing used immunoSEQ multiplex PCR; TCRdb keeps in-frame clones, though not all of them. The table lists about 290,000 clones, just under 85% of them singletons. Material for sequencing was peripheral blood. The source is a woman aged 50 to 65 with active or convalescent COVID-19.

The rearrangement joins TRBV5-1 to TRBJ2-7; TRBD1 matches 10 bases. Germline V CDR1 and CDR2: SGHRS, YFSETQ. Trimming cost V 3 bases and J 6 bases; bases outside gene matches: 12. The CDR3 is made up of 16 amino acids. The CDR3 bases are TGCGCCAGCAGCTCGATGACCGGGACAGGGGTTTCCGAGCAGTACTTC. It translates to CASSSMTGTGVSEQYF.

This clone was observed a handful of times. The V gene is TRBV12-3 or TRBV12-4, the J gene TRBJ2-2, with a possible D match to TRBD2 (6 bases). Trimming cost V 5 bases and J 8 bases, with 12 bases left between them. The CDR3 sequence is 13 residues long. The CDR3 region has the DNA TGTGCCAGCAGTCCGGGACTCATGGGGGAGCTGTTTTTT. Translated: CASSPGLMGELFF.

The genes are TRBV7-9 and TRBJ1-1; 8 bases are shared with TRBD1. The CDR3 is 15 residues long. The germline V gene encodes CDR1 SEHNR and CDR2 FQNEAQ (reference sequence). J was trimmed by 2 bases and V by 7 bases; bases with no gene match: 9. The CDR3 sequence is CASTRATGVNTEAFF. The CDR3 DNA reads as TGTGCCAGCACCCGAGCGACAGGGGTTAACACTGAAGCTTTCTTT.

The V gene is TRBV28, the J gene TRBJ1-1; maybe TRBD1 (6 bases). The germline V gene encodes CDR1 MDHEN and CDR2 SYDVKM. V was cut by 5 bases and J by 11 bases, with 9 bases left in between. The CDR3 is 10 residues long. As DNA, the CDR3 is TGTGCCAGCAGTGGACAGACGGCTTTCTTT. It codes for CASSGQTAFF. Combining the CDR3 with reference TRBV28 and TRBJ1-1 gives the whole variable domain DVKVTQSSRYLVKRTGEKVFLECVQDMDHENMFWYRQDPGLGLRLIYFSYDVKMKEKGDIPEGYSVSREKKERFSLILESASTNQTSMYLCASSGQTAFFGQGTRLTVV.

This clone was detected ten times or more. The rearrangement links TRBV6-5 to TRBJ2-7; possibly TRBD2 for D (5 bases). CDR1 and CDR2 from the germline V gene are MNHEY and SVGAGI. The CDR3 is 13 amino acids. The V and J ends lost 8 bases and 4 bases respectively, with 15 bases between them. CDR3: CASQTGTGYEQYF. The CDR3 coding sequence is TGTGCCAGCCAGACGGGAACTGGTTACGAGCAGTACTTC.

This clone has a single count. This chain links TRBV7-2 with TRBJ1-1, with TRBD1 matching 10 bases. Germline V gene lookup returns CDR1 SGHTA and CDR2 FQGNSA. This CDR3 is 14 amino acids long. With 5 bases clipped from V and 3 bases from J, the junction kept 3 bases outside the gene matches. CDR3 nucleotide sequence: TGTGCCAGCAGCGGACAGGGGGTACACACTGAAGCTTTCTTT. The encoded protein is CASSGQGVHTEAFF.

The V call is TRBV6-6, the J call TRBJ1-2, with 8 nucleotides matching TRBD1. CDR1 is MNHNY and CDR2 is SVGAGI in the germline V gene (reference sequence). V dropped 2 bases and J dropped 7; count of bases not matched to a gene: 3. The CDR3 totals 13 residues. CDR3: CASSYSGQGGYTF. For the CDR3, the DNA is TGTGCCAGCAGTTACAGTGGACAGGGTGGCTACACCTTC.

This clone occurred a few times. The chain carries TRBV4-2 and TRBJ1-3, with D possibly matching TRBD1 (5 bases). The CDR3 contains 15 residues. Trimming pared 4 bases from V and 6 bases from J, leaving 16 bases between. Germline assignment: CDR1 LGHNA and CDR2 YNFKEQ. The CDR3 here is CASSRGVQGINTIYF. DNA for the CDR3: TGTGCCAGCAGCCGGGGGGTCCAGGGTATAAACACCATATATTTT.

This chain connects TRBV19 to TRBJ2-7; 7 positions match TRBD2. Germline values: CDR1 LNHDA, CDR2 SQIVND (reference sequence). V lost 5 bases to trimming and J lost 6 bases; unmatched junction nucleotides: 13. This CDR3 has 15 amino acids. CDR3 residues: CASSLAPSGTIEQYF. In nucleotides, the CDR3 is TGTGCCAGTAGTCTCGCGCCCAGCGGGACTATCGAGCAGTACTTC. Full variable domain (remainder filled in from reference TRBV19 and TRBJ2-7): DGGITQSPKYLFRKEGQNVTLSCEQNLNHDAMYWYRQDPGQGLRLIYYSQIVNDFQKGDIAEGYSVSREKKESFPLTVTSAQKNPTAFYLCASSLAPSGTIEQYFGPGTRLTVT.

The rearrangement joins TRBV6-5 to TRBJ1-2; 8 bases line up with TRBD1. Germline CDR1 and CDR2: MNHEY and SVGAGI. The J segment lost 5 bases and the V segment lost 2 bases, leaving 10 bases of the junction unmatched. The CDR3 is made up of 16 amino acids. The CDR3 DNA reads TGTGCCAGCAGTTACCTATCTGGACAGGGAGGATATGGCTACACCTTC. It translates to CASSYLSGQGGYGYTF.

This chain joins TRBV27 and TRBJ2-1; D is perhaps TRBD1 (6 bases). Between the trimmed V and J ends, which lost 5 bases and 4 bases, there was a span of 9 bases. The CDR3 contains 13 residues. Germline V CDR1 and CDR2: MNHEY, SMNVEV (reference sequence). This chain's CDR3 is CASSADSYNEQFF. CDR3 nucleotide sequence: TGTGCCAGCAGTGCGGACAGTTACAATGAGCAGTTCTTC.

This chain connects TRBV5-1 to TRBJ1-5; D remains ambiguous. Trimming left V 5 bases short and J 15 bases short, with 15 bases between. The CDR3 sequence is 11 residues long. Germline assignment: CDR1 SGHRS and CDR2 YFSETQ. The CDR3 loop is CASRGSGGRHF. CDR3 DNA: TGCGCCAGCAGGGGGTCGGGAGGTAGGCATTTT.

The chain links TRBV5-1 to TRBJ2-1; 10 nucleotides align to TRBD2. V shed 4 bases, J shed 4 bases, and the junction held 5 bases outside the gene matches. Germline assignment: CDR1 SGHRS and CDR2 YFSETQ. The CDR3 has 15 residues. This chain's CDR3 is CASSSGLAEYNEQFF. The CDR3, as DNA: TGCGCCAGCAGCAGCGGACTAGCGGAGTACAATGAGCAGTTCTTC.

J is TRBJ2-7 and V is TRBV6-1; TRBD1 matches 8 bases. Per germline, CDR1 MNHNS and CDR2 SASEGT. The V segment lost 2 bases and the J segment 2 bases; nucleotides outside the gene matches: 5. CDR3 length: 15 amino acids. CDR3 residues: CASSEKDRAAYEQYF. CDR3 bases: TGTGCCAGCAGTGAAAAGGACAGGGCCGCCTACGAGCAGTACTTC.

The V call is TRBV28, the J call TRBJ1-5, with TRBD1 as a possible D gene (6 bases). The CDR3 has 13 residues. V was pared by 5 bases and J by 5 bases, with 10 bases between. CDR1 is MDHEN, CDR2 SYDVKM, per germline. The CDR3 DNA is TGTGCCAGCAGTGTGGACAGCTATCAGCCCCAGCATTTT. This sequence encodes CASSVDSYQPQHF.

This clone was counted a few times. In nucleotides, the CDR3 is TGCGCCAGCAGCTTCGGACTTGCTGAGGGCATTCAGTACTTC. Protein product: CASSFGLAEGIQYF. This sequence joins TRBV5-1 and TRBJ2-4; tentative D call: TRBD2 (5 bases). The CDR3 sequence is 14 residues long. Germline values: CDR1 SGHRS, CDR2 YFSETQ. The V end lost 2 bases, the J end lost 9 bases, and 15 bases lay between the germline ends. Drawing the rest from reference TRBV5-1 and TRBJ2-4, the complete variable domain is KAGVTQTPRYLIKTRGQQVTLSCSPISGHRSVSWYQQTPGQGLQFLFEYFSETQRNKGNFPGRFSGRQFSNSRSEMNVSTLELGDSALYLCASSFGLAEGIQYFGAGTRLSVL.

This sequence joins TRBV13 and TRBJ1-2, with 10 bases that match TRBD1. The CDR3 sequence is 15 residues long. After removal of 4 bases from V and 7 bases from J, the junction contained 9 bases not matched to a gene. Germline CDR1 is PRHDT and CDR2 is FYEKMQ (reference sequence). CDR3 loop: CASSSTGGRITGYTF. The DNA of the CDR3 is TGTGCCAGCAGCTCGACAGGGGGCCGCATTACTGGCTACACCTTC.

The chain carries TRBV6-5 and TRBJ1-5; D not resolved. Germline CDR1 is MNHEY and CDR2 is SVGAGI. This CDR3 is 11 amino acids long. With 6 bases removed from V and 7 bases from J, the gap between germline ends came to 7 bases. CDR3 loop: CASSLEQPQHF. Here the CDR3 DNA reads TGTGCCAGCAGCCTAGAACAGCCCCAGCATTTT.

The chain uses TRBV18 and TRBJ1-1; D call uncertain. The germline gives CDR1 KGHSH, CDR2 LQKENI. This CDR3 has 14 amino acids. Trimming removed 3 bases at V and 1 base at J, with 9 bases between. The CDR3 sequence is CASSPTRGNTEAFF. CDR3 nucleotides: TGTGCCAGCTCACCGACCCGGGGGAACACTGAAGCTTTCTTT.

This chain uses TRBV7-9 with TRBJ2-1; TRBD1 is a possible D gene (6 bases). CDR3 size: 14 residues. Trimming removed 3 bases from V and 4 bases from J, with 10 bases in between. CDR1 SEHNR and CDR2 FQNEAQ come from the germline V gene (reference sequence). The CDR3 DNA reads TGTGCCAGCAGCTTGAGTGGACAGTACAATGAGCAGTTCTTC. Translated, it gives CASSLSGQYNEQFF. Supplemented by reference TRBV7-9 and TRBJ2-1, the full variable domain reads DTGVSQNPRHKITKRGQNVTFRCDPISEHNRLYWYRQTLGQGPEFLTYFQNEAQLEKSRLLSDRFSAERPKGSFSTLEIQRTEQGDSAMYLCASSLSGQYNEQFFGPGTRLTVL.

The chain recombines TRBV2 with TRBJ1-6; no clear D. Trimming removed 3 bases from V and 2 bases from J, with 5 bases in between. Germline assignment: CDR1 SNHLY and CDR2 FYNNEI. The length of the CDR3 is 14 residues. The CDR3 bases are TGTGCCAGCAGTGACGTCCCCTATAATTCACCCCTCCACTTT. Translated: CASSDVPYNSPLHF. The full variable domain, rest sourced from reference TRBV2 and TRBJ1-6, is EPEVTQTPSHQVTQMGQEVILRCVPISNHLYFYWYRQILGQKVEFLVSFYNNEISEKSEIFDDQFSVERPDGSNFTLKIRSTKLEDSAMYFCASSDVPYNSPLHFGNGTRLTVT.

This chain joins TRBV30 and TRBJ1-1; D possibly corresponds to TRBD1 (5 bases). Trimming shortened V by 4 bases and J by 0 bases, and 12 bases separated the two germline ends. CDR1 is GTSNPN, CDR2 SVGIG, per germline (reference sequence). The CDR3 sequence is 14 residues long. CDR3 in amino acids: CAWTPPGVNTEAFF. CDR3 nucleotide sequence: TGTGCCTGGACCCCCCCGGGGGTGAACACTGAAGCTTTCTTT.

This clone was recorded once. This sequence joins TRBV6-5 and TRBJ1-2; D is undetermined. The CDR3 consists of 11 residues. CDR1 MNHEY and CDR2 SVGAGI come from the germline V gene. The germline V and J ends were trimmed by 6 bases and 6 bases, with 8 bases remaining between them. CDR3 bases: TGTGCCAGCAGGGACTGGGATGGCTACACCTTC. The encoded protein is CASRDWDGYTF.

The chain is built from TRBV3-1 (or the pseudogene TRBV3-2) and TRBJ1-1; the D gene is possibly TRBD1 (5 bases). Germline V lookup: CDR1 LGHDT, CDR2 YNNKEL (reference sequence). The CDR3 covers 13 residues. The V end was cut by 4 bases, the J end by 10 bases, with 16 bases between. CDR3 in amino acids: CASSPPGGNGAFF. In DNA form, the CDR3 reads TGTGCCAGCAGCCCCCCGGGGGGAAATGGAGCTTTCTTT.

This chain links TRBV27 with TRBJ2-6, with 12 bases identical to TRBD1. Germline V gene lookup returns CDR1 MNHEY and CDR2 SMNVEV (reference sequence). The CDR3 length is 19 residues. The J segment lost 4 bases and the V segment lost 5 bases, leaving 12 bases of the junction unmatched. This chain's CDR3 is CASSIRGTGGATGANVLTF. CDR3 DNA: TGTGCCAGCAGTATAAGGGGGACAGGGGGCGCGACCGGGGCCAACGTCCTGACTTTC.

This clone was observed once. The chain combines TRBV28 with TRBJ2-2; 8 positions match TRBD1. The trim removed 5 bases at V and 1 base at J, leaving 6 bases unmatched. There are 16 residues in the CDR3. CDR1 is MDHEN and CDR2 is SYDVKM in the germline V gene. This chain's CDR3 is CASSGQGKGNTGELFF. The CDR3 coding sequence is TGTGCCAGCAGTGGACAGGGAAAGGGGAACACCGGGGAGCTGTTTTTT.

J is TRBJ2-5 and V is TRBV5-1; 10 bases are a match to TRBD1. This CDR3 region has 14 residues. Germline lookup yields CDR1 SGHRS and CDR2 YFSETQ. J lost 4 bases, V lost 3 bases, and 3 bases had no gene match. In DNA, the CDR3 is TGCGCCAGCAGCTCACGGGACAGGGGAGAGACCCAGTACTTC. Protein product: CASSSRDRGETQYF.

The genes are TRBV7-7 and TRBJ2-7, with D possibly TRBD2 on 6 matching bases. Germline lookup yields CDR1 SSHAT and CDR2 FNYEAQ (reference sequence). CDR3 length equals 14 residues. V shed 1 base and J shed 6 bases, with 13 bases lying between them. The DNA of the CDR3 is TGTGCCAGCAGCTTAGGGGGGGTCGGAGGCGAGCAGTACTTC. It codes for CASSLGGVGGEQYF.

V and J are TRBV6-4 and TRBJ1-5; no clear D. The CDR3 is made up of 14 amino acids. V shed 3 bases and J shed 1 base, with 7 bases lying between them. CDR1 and CDR2 from the germline V gene are MRHNA and SNTAGT. CDR3 nucleotides: TGTGCCAGCAGTGATGGAGTAAGCAATCAGCCCCAGCATTTT. Amino acid sequence: CASSDGVSNQPQHF.